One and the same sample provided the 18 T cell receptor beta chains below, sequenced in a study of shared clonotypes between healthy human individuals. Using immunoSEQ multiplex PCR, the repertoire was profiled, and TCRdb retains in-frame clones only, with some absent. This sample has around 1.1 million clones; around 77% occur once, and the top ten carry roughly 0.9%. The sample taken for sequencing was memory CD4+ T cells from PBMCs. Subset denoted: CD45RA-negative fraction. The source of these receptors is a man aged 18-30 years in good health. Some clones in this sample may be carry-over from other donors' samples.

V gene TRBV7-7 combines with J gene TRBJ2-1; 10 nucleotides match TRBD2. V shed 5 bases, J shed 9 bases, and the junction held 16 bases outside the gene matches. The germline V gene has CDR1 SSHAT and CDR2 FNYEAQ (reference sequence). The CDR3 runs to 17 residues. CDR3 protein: CASSVGLAAGARSEQFF. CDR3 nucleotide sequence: TGTGCCAGCAGCGTTGGACTAGCGGCCGGTGCAAGGAGTGAGCAGTTCTTC.

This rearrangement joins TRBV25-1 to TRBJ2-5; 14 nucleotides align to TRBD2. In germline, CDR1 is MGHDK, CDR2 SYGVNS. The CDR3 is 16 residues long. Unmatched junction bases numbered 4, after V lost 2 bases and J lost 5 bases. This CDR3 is CASSEGLAGGGETQYF. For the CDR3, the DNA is TGTGCCAGCAGTGAAGGACTAGCGGGAGGTGGGGAGACCCAGTACTTC.

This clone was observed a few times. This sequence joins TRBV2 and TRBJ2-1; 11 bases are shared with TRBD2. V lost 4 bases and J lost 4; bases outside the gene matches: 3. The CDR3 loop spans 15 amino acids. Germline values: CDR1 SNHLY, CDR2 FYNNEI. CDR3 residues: CASSATSGTYNEQFF. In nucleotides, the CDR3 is TGTGCCAGCAGTGCGACTAGCGGGACTTACAATGAGCAGTTCTTC.

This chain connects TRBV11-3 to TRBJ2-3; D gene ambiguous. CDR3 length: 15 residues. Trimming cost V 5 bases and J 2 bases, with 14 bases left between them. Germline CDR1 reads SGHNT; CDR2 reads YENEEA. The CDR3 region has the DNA TGTGCCAGCAGCCCCTCTGGTACGACCACAGATACGCAGTATTTT. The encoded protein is CASSPSGTTTDTQYF.

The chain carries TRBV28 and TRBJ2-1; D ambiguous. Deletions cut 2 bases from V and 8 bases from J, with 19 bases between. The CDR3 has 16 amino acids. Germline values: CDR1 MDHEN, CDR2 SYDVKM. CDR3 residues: CASSLNRIGQSDEQFF. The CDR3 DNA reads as TGTGCCAGCAGTTTAAATAGGATAGGGCAGTCGGATGAGCAGTTCTTC.

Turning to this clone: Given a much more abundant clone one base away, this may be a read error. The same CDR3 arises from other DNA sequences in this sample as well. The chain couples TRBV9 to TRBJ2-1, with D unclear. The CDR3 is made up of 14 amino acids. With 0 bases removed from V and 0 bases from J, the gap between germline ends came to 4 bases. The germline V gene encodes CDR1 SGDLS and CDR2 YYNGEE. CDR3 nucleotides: TGTGCCAGCAGCGTAGACAGCTCCTACAATGAGCAGTTCTTC. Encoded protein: CASSVDSSYNEQFF.

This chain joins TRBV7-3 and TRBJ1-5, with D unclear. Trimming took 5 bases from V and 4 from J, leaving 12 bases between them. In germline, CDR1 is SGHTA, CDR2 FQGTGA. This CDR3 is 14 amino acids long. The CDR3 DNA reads TGTGCCAGCAGCAAGGAGGGTGGGAATCAGCCCCAGCATTTT. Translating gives CASSKEGGNQPQHF.

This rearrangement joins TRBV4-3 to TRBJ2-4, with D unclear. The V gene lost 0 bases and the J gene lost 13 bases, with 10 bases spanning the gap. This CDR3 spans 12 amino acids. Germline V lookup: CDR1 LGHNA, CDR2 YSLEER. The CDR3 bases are TGCGCCAGCAGCCAAGAGGAAGGGAAGCAGTACTTC. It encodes CASSQEEGKQYF.

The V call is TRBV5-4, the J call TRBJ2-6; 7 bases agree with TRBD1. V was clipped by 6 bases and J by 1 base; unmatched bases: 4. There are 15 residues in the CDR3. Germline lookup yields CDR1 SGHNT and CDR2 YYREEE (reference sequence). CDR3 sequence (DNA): TGTGCCAGCAAGACAGGGTCTTCTGGGGCCAACGTCCTGACTTTC. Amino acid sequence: CASKTGSSGANVLTF.

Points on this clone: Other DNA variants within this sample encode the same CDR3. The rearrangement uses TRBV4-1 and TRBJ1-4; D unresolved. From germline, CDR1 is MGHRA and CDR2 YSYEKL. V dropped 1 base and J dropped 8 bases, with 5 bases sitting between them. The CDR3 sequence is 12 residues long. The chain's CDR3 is CASSQVGEKLFF. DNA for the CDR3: TGCGCCAGCAGCCAAGTCGGGGAAAAACTGTTTTTT.

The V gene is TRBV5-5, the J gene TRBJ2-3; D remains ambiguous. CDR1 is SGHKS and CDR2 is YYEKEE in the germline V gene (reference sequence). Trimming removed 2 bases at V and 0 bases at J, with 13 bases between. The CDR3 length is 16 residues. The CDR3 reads CASSFQLVLSTDTQYF. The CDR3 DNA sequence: TGTGCCAGCAGCTTCCAACTTGTCCTTAGCACAGATACGCAGTATTTT.

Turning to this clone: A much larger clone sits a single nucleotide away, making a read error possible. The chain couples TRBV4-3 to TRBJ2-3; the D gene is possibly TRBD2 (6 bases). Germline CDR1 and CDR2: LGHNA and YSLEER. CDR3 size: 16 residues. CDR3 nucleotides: TGCGCCGGCAGCCCCGGAGGGTCTGGCTACACAGATACGCAGTATTTT. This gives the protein CAGSPGGSGYTDTQYF.

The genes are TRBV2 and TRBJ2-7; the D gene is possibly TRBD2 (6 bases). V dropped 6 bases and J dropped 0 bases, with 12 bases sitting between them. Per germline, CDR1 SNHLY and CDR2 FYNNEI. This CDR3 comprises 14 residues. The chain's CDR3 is CASRRLDSSYEQYF. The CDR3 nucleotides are TGTGCCAGCAGAAGACTAGACAGCTCCTACGAGCAGTACTTC. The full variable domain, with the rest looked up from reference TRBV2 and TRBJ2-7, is EPEVTQTPSHQVTQMGQEVILRCVPISNHLYFYWYRQILGQKVEFLVSFYNNEISEKSEIFDDQFSVERPDGSNFTLKIRSTKLEDSAMYFCASRRLDSSYEQYFGPGTRLTVT.

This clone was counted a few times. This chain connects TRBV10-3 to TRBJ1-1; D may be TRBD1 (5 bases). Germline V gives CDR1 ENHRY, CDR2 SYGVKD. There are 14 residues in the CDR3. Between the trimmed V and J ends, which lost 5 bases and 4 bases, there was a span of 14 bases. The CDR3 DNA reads TGTGCCATCAGTACGGGCCGGGGGGGCACTGAAGCTTTCTTT. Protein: CAISTGRGGTEAFF.

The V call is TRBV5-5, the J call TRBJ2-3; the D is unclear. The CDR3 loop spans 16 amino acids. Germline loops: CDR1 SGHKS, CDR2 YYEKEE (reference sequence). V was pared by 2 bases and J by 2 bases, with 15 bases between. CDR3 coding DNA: TGTGCCAGCAGCTTATTTACAAGGGTGAACACAGATACGCAGTATTTT. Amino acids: CASSLFTRVNTDTQYF. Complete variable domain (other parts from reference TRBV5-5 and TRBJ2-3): DAGVTQSPTHLIKTRGQQVTLRCSPISGHKSVSWYQQVLGQGPQFIFQYYEKEERGRGNFPDRFSARQFPNYSSELNVNALLLGDSALYLCASSLFTRVNTDTQYFGPGTRLTVL.

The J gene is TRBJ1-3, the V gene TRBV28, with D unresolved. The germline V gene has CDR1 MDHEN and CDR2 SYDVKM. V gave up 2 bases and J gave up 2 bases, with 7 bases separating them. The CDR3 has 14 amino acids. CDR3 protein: CASSLGRTGNTIYF. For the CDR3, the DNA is TGTGCCAGCAGTTTAGGGCGAACTGGAAACACCATATATTTT.

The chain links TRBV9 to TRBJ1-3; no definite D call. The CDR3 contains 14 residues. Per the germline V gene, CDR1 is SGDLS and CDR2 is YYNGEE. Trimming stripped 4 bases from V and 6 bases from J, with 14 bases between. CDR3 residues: CASSTSPLVNTIYF. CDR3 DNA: TGTGCCAGCAGCACGAGCCCGCTAGTAAACACCATATATTTT.

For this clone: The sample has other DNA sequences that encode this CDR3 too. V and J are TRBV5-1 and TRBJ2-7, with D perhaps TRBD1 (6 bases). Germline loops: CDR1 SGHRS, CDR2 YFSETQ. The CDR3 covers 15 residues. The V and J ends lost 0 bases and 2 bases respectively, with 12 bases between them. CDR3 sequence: CASSLGAGETYEQYF. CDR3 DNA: TGCGCCAGCAGCTTGGGCGCAGGGGAAACCTACGAGCAGTACTTC.